This section outlines one T cell receptor beta chain sequence together with its context. TCRdb keeps only in-frame clones here, not all; method: immunoSEQ multiplex PCR. The profile shows around 450,000 clones, 79% of them singletons. There were only Caucasian adults among the donors, and all lived in Nashville, Tennessee. The sample is drawn from a study of shared clonotypes between healthy human individuals. Trimming removed 2 bases from V and 5 bases from J, with 20 bases in between. Germline V lookup: CDR1 MRHNA, CDR2 SNTAGT. The CDR3 covers 17 residues. The genes are TRBV6-4 and TRBJ2-3, with D perhaps matching TRBD1 or TRBD2 (7 bases each). What was sequenced was PBMCs. The sequence came from a woman aged 40 to 50 in good health. Some clones in this sample may be carry-over from other donors' samples. CDR3 DNA: TGTGCCAGCAGTGACATACCAGGAGCGGGACAGTTAGATACGCAGTATTTT. Encoded protein: CASSDIPGAGQLDTQYF.